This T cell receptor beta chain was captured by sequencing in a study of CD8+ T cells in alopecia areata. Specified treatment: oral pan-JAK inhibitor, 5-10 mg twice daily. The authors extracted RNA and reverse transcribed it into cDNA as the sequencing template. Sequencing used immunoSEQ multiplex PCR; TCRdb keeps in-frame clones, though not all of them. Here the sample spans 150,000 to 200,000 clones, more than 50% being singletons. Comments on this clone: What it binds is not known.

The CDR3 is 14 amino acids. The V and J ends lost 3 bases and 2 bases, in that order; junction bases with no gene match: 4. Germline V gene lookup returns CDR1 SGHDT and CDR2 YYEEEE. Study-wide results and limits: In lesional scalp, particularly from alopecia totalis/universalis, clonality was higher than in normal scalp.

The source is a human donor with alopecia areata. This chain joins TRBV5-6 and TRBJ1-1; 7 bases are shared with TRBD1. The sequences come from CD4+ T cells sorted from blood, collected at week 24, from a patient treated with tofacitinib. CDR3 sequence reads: CASSSGTANTEAFF. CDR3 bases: TGTGCCAGCAGCTCCGGGACAGCAAACACTGAAGCTTTCTTT.